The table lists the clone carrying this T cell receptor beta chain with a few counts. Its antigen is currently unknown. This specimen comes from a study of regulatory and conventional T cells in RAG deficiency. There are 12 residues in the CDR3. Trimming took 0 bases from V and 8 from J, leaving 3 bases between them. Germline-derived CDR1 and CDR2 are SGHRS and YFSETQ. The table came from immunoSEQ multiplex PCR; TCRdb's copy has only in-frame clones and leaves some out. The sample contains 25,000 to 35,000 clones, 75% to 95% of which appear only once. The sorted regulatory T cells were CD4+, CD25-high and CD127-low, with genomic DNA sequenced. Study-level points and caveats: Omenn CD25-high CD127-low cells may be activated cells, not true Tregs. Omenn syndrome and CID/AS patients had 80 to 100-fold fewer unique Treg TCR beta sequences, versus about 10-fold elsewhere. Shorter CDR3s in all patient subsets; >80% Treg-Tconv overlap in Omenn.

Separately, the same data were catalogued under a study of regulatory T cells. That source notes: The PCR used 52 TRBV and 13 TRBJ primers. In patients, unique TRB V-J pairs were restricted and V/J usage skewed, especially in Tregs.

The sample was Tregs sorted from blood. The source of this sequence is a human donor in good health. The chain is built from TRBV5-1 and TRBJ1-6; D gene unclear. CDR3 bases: TGCGCCAGCAGCTTGGAATATTCACCCCTCCACTTT. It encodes CASSLEYSPLHF. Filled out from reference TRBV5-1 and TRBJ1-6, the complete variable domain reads KAGVTQTPRYLIKTRGQQVTLSCSPISGHRSVSWYQQTPGQGLQFLFEYFSETQRNKGNFPGRFSGRQFSNSRSEMNVSTLELGDSALYLCASSLEYSPLHFGNGTRLTVT.